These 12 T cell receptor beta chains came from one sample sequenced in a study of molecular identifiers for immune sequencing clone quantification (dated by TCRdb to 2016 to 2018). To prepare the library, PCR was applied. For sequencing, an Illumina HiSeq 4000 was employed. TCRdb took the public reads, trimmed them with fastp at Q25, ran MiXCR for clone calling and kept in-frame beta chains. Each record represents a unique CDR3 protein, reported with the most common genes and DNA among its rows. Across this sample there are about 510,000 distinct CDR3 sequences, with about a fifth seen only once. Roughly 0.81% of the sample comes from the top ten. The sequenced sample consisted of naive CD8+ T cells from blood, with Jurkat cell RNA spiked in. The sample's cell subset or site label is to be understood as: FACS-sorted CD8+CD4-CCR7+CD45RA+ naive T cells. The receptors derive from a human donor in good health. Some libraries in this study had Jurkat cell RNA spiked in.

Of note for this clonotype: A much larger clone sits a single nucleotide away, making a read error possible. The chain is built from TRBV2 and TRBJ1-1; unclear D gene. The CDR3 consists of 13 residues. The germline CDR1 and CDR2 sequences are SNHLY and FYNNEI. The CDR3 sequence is CASSESSNTEVFF. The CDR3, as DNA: TGTGCCAGCAGTGAAAGTTCGAACACTGAAGTTTTCTTT. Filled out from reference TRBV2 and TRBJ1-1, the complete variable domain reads EPEVTQTPSHQVTQMGQEVILRCVPISNHLYFYWYRQILGQKVEFLVSFYNNEISEKSEIFDDQFSVERPDGSNFTLKIRSTKLEDSAMYFCASSESSNTEVFFGQGTRLTVV.

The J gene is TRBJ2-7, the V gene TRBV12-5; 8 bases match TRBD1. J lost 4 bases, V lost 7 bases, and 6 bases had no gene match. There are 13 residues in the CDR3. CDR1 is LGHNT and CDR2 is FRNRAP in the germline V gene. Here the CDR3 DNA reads TGTGCTAGTGCTCCGGACAGGGAATACGAGCAGTACTTC. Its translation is CASAPDREYEQYF.

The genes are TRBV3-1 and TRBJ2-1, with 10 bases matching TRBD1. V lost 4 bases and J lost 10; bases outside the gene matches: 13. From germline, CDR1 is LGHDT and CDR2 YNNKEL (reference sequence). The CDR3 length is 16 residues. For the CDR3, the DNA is TGTGCCAGCAGCCTCTATTTCGGACAGGGGGTTGGCGAGCAGTTCTTC. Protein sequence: CASSLYFGQGVGEQFF.

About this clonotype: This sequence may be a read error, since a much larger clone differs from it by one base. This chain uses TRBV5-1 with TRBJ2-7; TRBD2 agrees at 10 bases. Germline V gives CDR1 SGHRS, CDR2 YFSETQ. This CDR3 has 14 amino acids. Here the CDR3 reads CAGSGGASGHEQYF. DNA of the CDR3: TGCGCCGGCAGCGGGGGGGCTAGCGGACACGAGCAGTACTTC.

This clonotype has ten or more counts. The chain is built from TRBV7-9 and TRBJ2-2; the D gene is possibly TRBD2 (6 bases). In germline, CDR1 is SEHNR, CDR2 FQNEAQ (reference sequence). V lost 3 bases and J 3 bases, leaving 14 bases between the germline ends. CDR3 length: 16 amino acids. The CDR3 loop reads CASSFPGGDDTGELFF. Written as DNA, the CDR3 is TGTGCCAGCAGCTTCCCCGGAGGGGACGACACCGGGGAGCTGTTTTTT.

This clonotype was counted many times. CDR3 sequence: CASSGLAQTYNEQFF. The CDR3 DNA sequence: TGTGCCAGCAGCGGACTAGCGCAGACCTACAATGAGCAGTTCTTC. The chain joins TRBV11-2 to TRBJ2-1; 9 bases agree with TRBD2. The germline gives CDR1 SGHAT, CDR2 FQNNGV. V lost 5 bases and J lost 2; bases outside the gene matches: 4. The CDR3 covers 15 residues.

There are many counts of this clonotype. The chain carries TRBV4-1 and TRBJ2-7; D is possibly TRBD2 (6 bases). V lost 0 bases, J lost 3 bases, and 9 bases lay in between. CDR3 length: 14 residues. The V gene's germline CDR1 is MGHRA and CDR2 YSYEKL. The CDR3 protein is CASSQDWGDYEQYF. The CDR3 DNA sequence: TGCGCCAGCAGCCAAGATTGGGGGGACTACGAGCAGTACTTC.

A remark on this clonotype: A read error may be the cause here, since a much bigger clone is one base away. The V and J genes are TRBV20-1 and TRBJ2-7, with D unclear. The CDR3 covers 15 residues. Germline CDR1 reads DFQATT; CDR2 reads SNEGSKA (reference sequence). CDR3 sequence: CSARDLSRSSYGQYF. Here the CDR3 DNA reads TGCAGTGCTAGAGATCTTTCTCGCAGCTCCTACGGGCAGTACTTC.

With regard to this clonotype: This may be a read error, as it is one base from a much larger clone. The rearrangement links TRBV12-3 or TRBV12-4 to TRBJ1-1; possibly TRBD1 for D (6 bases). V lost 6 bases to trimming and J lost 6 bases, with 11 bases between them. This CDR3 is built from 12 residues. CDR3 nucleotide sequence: TGTGCCAGCAGCTACAGGGACGCTGAAGCTTTCTTT. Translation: CASSYRDAEAFF.

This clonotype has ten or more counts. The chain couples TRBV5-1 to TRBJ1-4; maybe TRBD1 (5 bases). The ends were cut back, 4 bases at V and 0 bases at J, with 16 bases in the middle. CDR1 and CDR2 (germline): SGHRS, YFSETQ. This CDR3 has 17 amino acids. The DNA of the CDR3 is TGCGCCAGCAGCCCATGGCGGCAGGGAGCAACTAATGAAAAACTGTTTTTT. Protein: CASSPWRQGATNEKLFF.

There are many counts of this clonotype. The CDR3 nucleotides are TGTGCCAGCGCCCTGCCGGGTCTAGCGACCTACAATGAGCAGTTCTTC. This gives the protein CASALPGLATYNEQFF. The rearrangement joins TRBV2 to TRBJ2-1; D perhaps matches TRBD2 (6 bases). CDR1 and CDR2 from the germline V gene are SNHLY and FYNNEI. The CDR3 has 16 residues. Trimming pared 8 bases from V and 2 bases from J, leaving 19 bases between.

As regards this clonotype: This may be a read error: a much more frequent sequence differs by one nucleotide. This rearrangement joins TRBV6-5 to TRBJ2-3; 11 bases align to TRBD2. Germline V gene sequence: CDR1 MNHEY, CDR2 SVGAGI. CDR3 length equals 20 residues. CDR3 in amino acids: CAGSYTLGTSGTGWTDTQYF. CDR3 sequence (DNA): TGTGCCGGCAGTTACACATTGGGGACTAGCGGCACAGGGTGGACAGATACGCAGTATTTT.